Presented here are 3 T cell receptor beta chains from one specimen sequenced in a study of CD8+ T cells in alopecia areata. After isolation, RNA underwent reverse transcription to generate cDNA as the sequencing template. Profiled with immunoSEQ multiplex PCR; TCRdb holds only in-frame clones, not every one. This sample carries 80,000 to 100,000 clones, 41% of them seen once, and the ten largest clones take approximately 1.5%. Source material: CD4+ T cells sorted from blood. These receptors were collected from a human donor with alopecia areata.

The chain uses TRBV5-1 and TRBJ2-2, with D perhaps being TRBD1 or TRBD2 (5 bases each). There are 15 residues in the CDR3. Germline V gene lookup returns CDR1 SGHRS and CDR2 YFSETQ. Trimming pared 2 bases from V and 0 bases from J, leaving 8 bases between. CDR3 residues: CASSFGTANTGELFF. DNA for the CDR3: TGCGCCAGCAGCTTCGGGACGGCGAACACCGGGGAGCTGTTTTTT.

There are a few counts of this clone. V is TRBV5-1 and J is TRBJ2-2; D unclear. The CDR3 contains 17 residues. V was clipped by 1 base and J by 1 base, with 14 bases between them. Germline CDR1 is SGHRS and CDR2 is YFSETQ. The CDR3 DNA follows: TGCGCCAGCAGCTTGACTCTAACGACCAGGAACACCGGGGAGCTGTTTTTT. Encoded protein: CASSLTLTTRNTGELFF.

CDR3 DNA: TGTGCCAGCAGCAGGAGGTACGAAGGGGCCAACGTCCTGACTTTC. This codes for CASSRRYEGANVLTF. The chain is built from TRBV5-6 and TRBJ2-6; D may be TRBD2 (5 bases). Germline CDR1 and CDR2: SGHDT and YYEEEE. V was pared by 4 bases and J by 4 bases, with 12 bases between. The CDR3 is 15 residues long.